The entry below gives a single TCR beta chain sequence along with its context. The target antigen is unknown. Cultured cells yielded isolated CD4+ T cells after 10 days. Participants each got two BNT162b2 or mRNA-1273 vaccine doses. This table comes from immunoSEQ multiplex PCR, and its TCRdb copy is limited to in-frame clones, with some not included. The sample has 50,000 to 80,000 clones, 70% to 85% seen once. This CDR3 is built from 12 residues. From germline, CDR1 is SGHDT and CDR2 YYEEEE. Trimming took 5 bases from V and 7 from J, leaving 11 bases between them. This sample is drawn from a study of vaccination effects on CD4 cells after COVID-19. About the study: It was with about 10 IU/ml IL-2 and about 10 ug/ml peptides that 2 million to 2.5 million PBMC per well were cultured.

Study-wide results and caveats: Few convalescent patients were included, and no early post-infection timepoints were sampled. Researchers report that only 1 of 255 vaccine-induced clones in healthy vaccinees cross-reacted with common cold coronaviruses.

Sequencing was performed on CD4+ T cells from PBMCs cultured without peptide, taken after COVID-19 vaccination. V and J are TRBV5-6 and TRBJ2-3; maybe TRBD2 (6 bases). The receptor comes from a human donor who received a COVID-19 vaccine. CDR3 DNA sequence: TGTGCCAGCAGATACGGGGGTAATACGCAGTATTTT. This codes for CASRYGGNTQYF.